This TCR beta chain was recovered during a study of CD8 T cells in ankylosing spondylitis. The CDR3 sequence is 13 residues long. Trimming removed 4 bases at V and 9 bases at J, with 15 bases between. Germline CDR1 is ENHRY and CDR2 is SYGVKD. The study, taken as a whole, reports: Blood of patients with ankylosing spondylitis appeared to be characterized by a TCR beta motif of eight highly homologous variants.

This clonotype turned up a few times. Its antigen is as yet unknown. It may be a read error: a sequence one base away is much more abundant. From the 5' RACE reads, TCRdb called clonotypes with MiXCR, one entry per CDR3 protein. The table lists 200,000 to 300,000 distinct CDR3 sequences, 7% to 10% of them singletons. Sequenced material: blood, either unsorted or a sorted T cell fraction (not recorded which). The receptor was isolated from a female donor with ankylosing spondylitis or in good health (not recorded which). The chain employs TRBV10-3 and TRBJ1-1; TRBD1 might be the D (6 bases). As DNA, the CDR3 is TGTGCCATCAGTGGCTCCGGACAGTCGAAAGCTTTCTTT. Translating gives CAISGSGQSKAFF.